This T cell receptor beta chain was documented in a study of T cell changes during pregnancy in multiple sclerosis. This CDR3 is 13 amino acids long. The V end was cut by 0 bases, the J end by 7 bases, with 5 bases between. Germline CDR1 SGHRS, CDR2 YFSETQ. Clones were sequenced by immunoSEQ multiplex PCR, and TCRdb holds only the in-frame ones, with some missing. The sample has around 50,000 clones, roughly 91% seen once. This clonotype originated in a female donor in good health, enrolled as a control in a pregnancy study. V gene TRBV5-1 combines with J gene TRBJ1-6, with D hard to call. The sample here was CD4+ T cells from peripheral blood mononuclear cells, taken after pregnancy. The CDR3 sequence is CASSLDTNSPLHF. In DNA form, the CDR3 reads TGCGCCAGCAGCTTGGACACAAATTCACCCCTCCACTTT.